This T cell receptor (beta chain) was recorded in a study of blood T cell repertoires in COVID-19. Study at large: Italy, Spain and the United States were the sources of the convalescent and acute COVID-19 samples. The analysed material was cDNA or gDNA that came from T cells, B-cell-depleted T cells, or PBMCs.

Under the authors' procedure: Nucleated cell counts were estimated from reference gene primer amplification. Profiling relied on immunoSEQ multiplex PCR, and the TCRdb table lists in-frame clones only, not all of them. The D gene and trimming were derived from the DNA, and the V and J assignments and clone size from that table. This table holds tens of thousands of clones, roughly nine tenths found once. CDR1 is SGDLS and CDR2 is YYNGEE in the germline V gene. There are 17 residues in the CDR3. V shed 0 bases, J shed 5 bases, and the junction held 10 bases outside the gene matches. Specimen: peripheral blood. This clonotype originated in a woman older than 75 with acute or convalescent COVID-19. The chain joins TRBV9 to TRBJ2-5, with 10 bases that match TRBD2. In DNA form, the CDR3 reads TGTGCCAGCAGCGTAGGTCTAGCGGGAGAACTGATGGAGACCCAGTACTTC. Residues: CASSVGLAGELMETQYF.